What follows are 32 T cell receptor beta chains derived from one specimen sequenced in a study of T-cell reconstitution after alpha-beta-depleted transplantation in children. Molecular barcoding with unique molecular identifiers was used for the TCRbeta library. TCRdb re-called the PCR reads through MiXCR, storing one row per CDR3 protein. The sample lists about 100,000 distinct CDR3 sequences; about 6.4% were seen once. The source was PBMCs, mostly from graft donor cells, collected 360 days after TCRalphabeta/CD19-depleted stem cell transplant. Receptors were obtained from a male patient between 2 and 10 years old who had a stem cell transplant for acute lymphoblastic leukemia, so the T cells may come from the graft donor.

This clonotype was recorded a few times. DNA for the CDR3: TGTGCCAGCAGCCAAGATAGGGACAGCTATTTCCACTATGGCTACACCTTC. It is translated as CASSQDRDSYFHYGYTF. The chain employs TRBV4-2 and TRBJ1-2, with 7 nucleotides matching TRBD1. There are 17 residues in the CDR3. Germline CDR1 reads LGHNA; CDR2 reads YNFKEQ. The trim removed 0 bases at V and 3 bases at J, leaving 10 bases unmatched.

The chain links TRBV9 to TRBJ2-5; 9 bases match TRBD2. The V gene's germline CDR1 is SGDLS and CDR2 YYNGEE. This CDR3 contains 18 residues. V gave up 0 bases and J gave up 4 bases; unmatched junction bases: 13. The CDR3 protein is CASSVGASGTRIGETQYF. For the CDR3, the DNA is TGTGCCAGCAGCGTAGGAGCTAGCGGGACGAGAATCGGAGAGACCCAGTACTTC.

The V and J genes are TRBV27 and TRBJ2-7; 10 bases are a match to TRBD2. The length of the CDR3 is 15 residues. Trimming at V came to 5 bases and at J to 6 bases, leaving 10 bases not matched to a gene. CDR1 MNHEY and CDR2 SMNVEV come from the germline V gene (reference sequence). DNA for the CDR3: TGTGCCAGCAGTCCCACAGCGGGGGGGCCTTTCGAGCAGTACTTC. Protein: CASSPTAGGPFEQYF.

This clonotype was observed a handful of times. This chain connects TRBV3-1 to TRBJ2-7; D perhaps matches TRBD2 (5 bases). Trimming cost V 10 bases and J 5 bases, with 24 bases left between them. This CDR3 comprises 15 residues. Germline values: CDR1 LGHDT, CDR2 YNNKEL (reference sequence). In DNA, the CDR3 is TGTGCCACCTCCCAAGATCGTCGGGGTTACGACGAGCAGTACTTC. Translated: CATSQDRRGYDEQYF.

The CDR3: CASSPWDRRSNEQFF. DNA of the CDR3: TGTGCCAGCAGCCCCTGGGACAGGCGCTCCAATGAGCAGTTCTTC. This chain joins TRBV9 and TRBJ2-1, with 8 positions matching TRBD1. CDR3 length: 15 amino acids. V lost 4 bases, J lost 6 bases, and 9 bases stayed unmatched. The germline gives CDR1 SGDLS, CDR2 YYNGEE.

The chain recombines TRBV4-1 with TRBJ2-2, with TRBD1 identical over 9 bases. The CDR3 has 17 residues. The V and J ends lost 1 base and 0 bases, in that order; junction bases with no gene match: 3. Germline values: CDR1 MGHRA, CDR2 YSYEKL. CDR3 in amino acids: CASSQGGQGPNTGELFF. Written as DNA, the CDR3 is TGCGCCAGCAGCCAAGGAGGACAGGGGCCGAACACCGGGGAGCTGTTTTTT.

The chain joins TRBV28 to TRBJ2-4; 7 bases match TRBD1. The CDR3 runs to 15 residues. The germline V gene encodes CDR1 MDHEN and CDR2 SYDVKM. J gave up 1 base and V 2 bases, and 2 bases lay outside the gene matches. DNA of the CDR3: TGTGCCAGCAGTTTAAACAGGGGTGCCAAAAACATTCAGTACTTC. Protein sequence: CASSLNRGAKNIQYF.

This clonotype was observed at least ten times. The chain is built from TRBV5-6 and TRBJ1-3; D gene ambiguous. The germline V and J ends were trimmed by 2 bases and 3 bases, with 3 bases remaining between them. The CDR3 totals 12 residues. Germline V gene data show CDR1 as SGHDT and CDR2 as YYEEEE. The CDR3 nucleotides read TGTGCCAGCAGCTTATATGGAAACACCATATATTTT. Amino acid sequence: CASSLYGNTIYF.

This clonotype was seen repeatedly, ten times or more. This chain links TRBV29-1 with TRBJ1-2; D ambiguous. Germline CDR1 reads SQVTM; CDR2 reads ANQGSEA. CDR3 length: 11 amino acids. The V and J ends lost 6 bases and 4 bases respectively, with 9 bases between them. CDR3 nucleotides: TGCAGCGTCGCCGGAGGCTATGGCTACACCTTC. Residues: CSVAGGYGYTF. Based on the CDR3 plus reference TRBV29-1 and TRBJ1-2, the full variable domain is SAVISQKPSRDICQRGTSLTIQCQVDSQVTMMFWYRQQPGQSLTLIATANQGSEATYESGFVIDKFPISRPNLTFSTLTVSNMSPEDSSIYLCSVAGGYGYTFGSGTRLTVV.

This clonotype was detected only a few times. This sequence joins TRBV27 and TRBJ2-2, with a tentative D call TRBD1 (5 bases). The length of the CDR3 is 14 residues. Germline V gives CDR1 MNHEY, CDR2 SMNVEV (reference sequence). V gave up 2 bases and J gave up 4 bases, with 8 bases separating them. The chain's CDR3 is CASSLNGATGELFF. Written as DNA, the CDR3 is TGTGCCAGCAGTTTAAATGGGGCCACCGGGGAGCTGTTTTTT.

The table lists this clonotype with many counts. This sequence joins TRBV9 and TRBJ1-2; D is unresolved. The germline gives CDR1 SGDLS, CDR2 YYNGEE. Trimming cost V 3 bases and J 8 bases, with 8 bases left between them. The CDR3 is made up of 11 amino acids. The CDR3 nucleotides are TGTGCCAGCAGCGCCCCCCTGGGCTACACCTTC. Translation: CASSAPLGYTF.

This clonotype was observed at least ten times. The chain uses TRBV7-2 and TRBJ1-4; D is unresolved. Germline-derived CDR1 and CDR2 are SGHTA and FQGNSA. V was pared by 6 bases and J by 5 bases, with 7 bases between. The CDR3 totals 12 residues. CDR3 sequence (DNA): TGTGCCAGCAGAAAAGGGAATGAAAAACTGTTTTTT. As protein: CASRKGNEKLFF.

A few counts support this clonotype. The chain carries TRBV25-1 and TRBJ1-3, with TRBD1 identical over 7 bases. V dropped 3 bases and J dropped 0; count of bases not matched to a gene: 2. Germline loops: CDR1 MGHDK, CDR2 SYGVNS. This CDR3 is 15 amino acids long. In DNA form, the CDR3 reads TGTGCCAGCAGTGAGGGGACAGCCTCTGGAAACACCATATATTTT. Translating it yields CASSEGTASGNTIYF.

Only a few counts were recorded for this clonotype. The V gene is TRBV24-1, the J gene TRBJ2-1; 7 nucleotides line up with TRBD2. Germline values: CDR1 KGHDR, CDR2 SFDVKD. The V and J ends lost 4 bases and 6 bases, in that order; junction bases with no gene match: 8. The CDR3 runs to 15 residues. CDR3: CATSEPASGLNEQFF. CDR3 DNA sequence: TGTGCCACCAGTGAGCCCGCTAGCGGCCTCAATGAGCAGTTCTTC.

The V call is TRBV6-5, the J call TRBJ2-1; no clear D. From germline, CDR1 is MNHEY and CDR2 SVGAGI. This CDR3 region has 13 residues. The V and J ends lost 0 bases and 5 bases respectively, with 5 bases between them. The CDR3 spells CASSYSINNEQFF. The DNA for the CDR3 is TGTGCCAGCAGTTACTCGATAAACAATGAGCAGTTCTTC.

The J gene is TRBJ1-2, the V gene TRBV6-5; possibly TRBD1 for D (6 bases). In germline, CDR1 is MNHEY, CDR2 SVGAGI. This CDR3 is 13 amino acids long. Deletions cut 2 bases from V and 3 bases from J, with 7 bases between. In DNA form, the CDR3 reads TGTGCCAGCAGTTACAACAGGGACTATGGCTACACCTTC. Protein product: CASSYNRDYGYTF.

This clonotype showed up just a few times. The rearrangement links TRBV27 to TRBJ2-1; the match to TRBD1 covers 7 bases. The CDR3 is 15 residues long. V shed 4 bases and J 3 bases; nucleotides not matched to a gene: 6. Germline lookup yields CDR1 MNHEY and CDR2 SMNVEV (reference sequence). Here the CDR3 DNA reads TGTGCCAGCAGTTACCCGGGACAGCTCTACAATGAGCAGTTCTTC. Its translation is CASSYPGQLYNEQFF.

Many counts were recorded for this clonotype. The V gene is TRBV4-3, the J gene TRBJ2-3, with D tentatively TRBD2 (5 bases). The CDR3 extends over 14 amino acids. Per germline, CDR1 LGHNA and CDR2 YSLEER. Trimming removed 4 bases from V and 5 bases from J, with 13 bases in between. As DNA, the CDR3 is TGCGCCAGCAGCCGGAAAGGCCGGGGAGATACGCAGTATTTT. Translation gives CASSRKGRGDTQYF.

This clonotype turned up a few times. This chain uses TRBV25-1 with TRBJ2-2; 8 bases are a match to TRBD1. V gave up 5 bases and J gave up 4 bases; unmatched junction bases: 3. Germline CDR1 MGHDK, CDR2 SYGVNS. The CDR3 runs to 14 residues. The CDR3 here is CASSPQGATGELFF. The CDR3 DNA reads as TGTGCCAGCAGTCCGCAGGGGGCCACCGGGGAGCTGTTTTTT. Together with reference TRBV25-1 and TRBJ2-2, the CDR3 gives the full variable domain: EADIYQTPRYLVIGTGKKITLECSQTMGHDKMYWYQQDPGMELHLIHYSYGVNSTEKGDLSSESTVSRIRTEHFPLTLESARPSHTSQYLCASSPQGATGELFFGEGSRLTVL.

This clonotype has at least ten counts. The genes are TRBV3-1 and TRBJ1-1; D not resolved. Germline-derived CDR1 and CDR2 are LGHDT and YNNKEL (reference sequence). V dropped 0 bases and J dropped 3 bases, with 11 bases sitting between them. The CDR3 contains 15 residues. In DNA, the CDR3 is TGTGCCAGCAGCCAAGATATGGGCTTCTACACTGAAGCTTTCTTT. This sequence encodes CASSQDMGFYTEAFF.

V usage is TRBV6-1 and J usage is TRBJ2-2, with 10 bases identical to TRBD2. The CDR3 extends over 17 amino acids. Trimming cost V 7 bases and J 1 base; bases outside gene matches: 9. Germline lookup yields CDR1 MNHNS and CDR2 SASEGT. This CDR3 is CASKVLAGLLNTGELFF. CDR3 coding DNA: TGTGCCAGCAAAGTACTAGCGGGGTTACTGAACACCGGGGAGCTGTTTTTT.

V and J are TRBV6-5 and TRBJ2-7, with 7 nucleotides matching TRBD2. The V segment lost 4 bases and the J segment 0 bases; nucleotides outside the gene matches: 6. The CDR3 runs 15 residues. Germline assignment: CDR1 MNHEY and CDR2 SVGAGI. CDR3 region: CASSSLGGSSYEQYF. The CDR3 nucleotides read TGTGCCAGCAGTTCCCTAGGCGGGAGCTCCTACGAGCAGTACTTC.

The rearrangement links TRBV9 to TRBJ2-3, with TRBD2 matching over 8 bases. The germline V gene has CDR1 SGDLS and CDR2 YYNGEE. The CDR3 sequence is 16 residues long. V trimming: 0 bases; J trimming: 1 base; junction bases outside the gene matches: 4. CDR3 in DNA: TGTGCCAGCAGCGTAGGGGTTAGCGGGGGCACAGATACGCAGTATTTT. Its protein product is CASSVGVSGGTDTQYF.

This clonotype was picked up many times. V usage is TRBV6-6 and J usage is TRBJ2-7; D may be TRBD1 or TRBD2 (5 bases each). CDR1 is MNHNY, CDR2 SVGAGI, per germline (reference sequence). The V end was cut by 5 bases, the J end by 7 bases, with 15 bases between. The CDR3 length is 13 residues. The CDR3 spells CASSPGRALEQYF. The CDR3 region has the DNA TGTGCCAGCAGTCCGGGACGGGCCCTGGAGCAGTACTTC.

The rearrangement joins TRBV28 to TRBJ2-5, with 15 bases matching TRBD2. CDR1 and CDR2 from the germline V gene are MDHEN and SYDVKM. The CDR3 is made up of 17 amino acids. J was trimmed by 3 bases and V by 3 bases; bases with no gene match: 5. CDR3 DNA sequence: TGTGCCAGCAGTTTCCCCGGACTAGCGGGGGGGGAAGAGACCCAGTACTTC. It specifies CASSFPGLAGGEETQYF.

The sample holds many counts of this clonotype. V usage is TRBV9 and J usage is TRBJ2-2, with D hard to call. The V gene lost 5 bases and the J gene lost 7 bases, with 12 bases spanning the gap. The CDR3 loop spans 13 amino acids. Germline V gene data show CDR1 as SGDLS and CDR2 as YYNGEE. The CDR3 loop reads CASSVGPVGELFF. CDR3 DNA sequence: TGTGCCAGCAGTGTGGGTCCTGTCGGGGAGCTGTTTTTT.

This clonotype was seen at least ten times. The V call is TRBV2, the J call TRBJ2-7, with D perhaps matching TRBD1 (5 bases). The CDR3 spans 13 residues. The germline gives CDR1 SNHLY, CDR2 FYNNEI. The ends were cut back, 4 bases at V and 3 bases at J, with 10 bases in the middle. The CDR3 loop reads CASSAGINYEQYF. The CDR3 DNA reads as TGTGCCAGCAGTGCAGGGATTAACTACGAGCAGTACTTC.

A note on this clonotype: A much larger clone differs from this one at a single base, so this may be a read error. This rearrangement joins TRBV5-1 to TRBJ2-5; 7 nucleotides align to TRBD1. J gave up 4 bases and V 2 bases, and 5 bases lay outside the gene matches. CDR3 size: 14 residues. Germline lookup yields CDR1 SGHRS and CDR2 YFSETQ. CDR3 region: CASSFEGAAETQYF. Here the CDR3 DNA reads TGCGCCAGCAGCTTTGAGGGGGCCGCAGAGACCCAGTACTTC. The full variable domain, its missing parts supplied by reference TRBV5-1 and TRBJ2-5, is KAGVTQTPRYLIKTRGQQVTLSCSPISGHRSVSWYQQTPGQGLQFLFEYFSETQRNKGNFPGRFSGRQFSNSRSEMNVSTLELGDSALYLCASSFEGAAETQYFGPGTRLLVL.

The genes are TRBV18 and TRBJ2-4; TRBD1 is a possible D gene (5 bases). CDR3 size: 17 residues. V was trimmed by 1 base and J by 0 bases, leaving 13 bases between them. Looked up from germline, CDR1 is KGHSH and CDR2 is LQKENI. CDR3 sequence: CASSPRDSHLAKNIQYF. In DNA, the CDR3 is TGTGCCAGCTCACCACGCGACAGCCATCTAGCCAAAAACATTCAGTACTTC.

This clonotype showed up many times. CDR3 in amino acids: CASSLRLESGELFF. CDR3 nucleotides: TGTGCCAGCAGTCTCCGATTAGAGTCCGGGGAGCTGTTTTTT. The rearrangement uses TRBV11-2 and TRBJ2-2, with no clear D. Germline V CDR1 and CDR2: SGHAT, FQNNGV. Trimming took off 6 bases at V and 6 bases at J, with 14 bases between the two ends. The CDR3 sequence is 14 residues long.

This clonotype turned up a few times. This rearrangement joins TRBV5-6 to TRBJ2-7, with D possibly being TRBD1 (5 bases). This CDR3 has 13 amino acids. Looked up from germline, CDR1 is SGHDT and CDR2 is YYEEEE. V gave up 4 bases and J gave up 0 bases, with 8 bases separating them. The CDR3 sequence: CASSRTLSYEQYF. CDR3 coding DNA: TGTGCCAGCAGCCGGACACTCTCCTACGAGCAGTACTTC.

The chain couples TRBV4-3 to TRBJ2-7; 8 bases line up with TRBD2. The V gene end was trimmed by 3 bases and the J gene end by 1 base; junction bases not matched to a gene: 14. Germline V lookup: CDR1 LGHNA, CDR2 YSLEER. This CDR3 spans 18 amino acids. The CDR3 DNA reads as TGCGCCAGCAGCCACCGGACTAGCATCCTTAGGGGGTCCTACGAGCAGTACTTC. Translating it yields CASSHRTSILRGSYEQYF.